Reported below is one T cell receptor (beta chain). This entry is derived from a study of cytomegalovirus exposure and HLA in healthy donors. 60 Vbeta and 13 Jbeta primers were used in PCR. Data came from immunoSEQ multiplex PCR; TCRdb stores just in-frame clones and leaves some out. This table has 100,000 to 150,000 clones, approximately 71% appearing once. The sample consisted of PBMCs. The sequence came from an older woman in good health and CMV-seronegative.

CDR3: CASSRDRETQYF. The CDR3 DNA reads TGTGCCAGCAGCCGGGACAGAGAGACCCAGTACTTC. This chain links TRBV7-9 with TRBJ2-5, with 7 bases that match TRBD1. The junction had 1 base not matched to a gene; V was cut back by 5 bases and J by 4 bases. The germline V gene has CDR1 SEHNR and CDR2 FQNEAQ (reference sequence). The CDR3 length is 12 residues.